The 19 T cell receptor beta chains given below trace back to one sample, sequenced in a study of blood T cell repertoires in COVID-19. Measured with immunoSEQ multiplex PCR; TCRdb has only the in-frame clones, and not every one. The sample has nearly 300,000 clones; around 84% are singletons. Input material: peripheral blood. The receptor source for this set is a human donor with COVID-19, enrolled during active disease. The donor label of this sample is uncertain.

The J gene is TRBJ2-7, the V gene TRBV18; 10 nucleotides match TRBD1. V trimming: 6 bases; J trimming: 3 bases; junction bases outside the gene matches: 11. Germline V gives CDR1 KGHSH, CDR2 LQKENI. The CDR3 covers 16 residues. CDR3 DNA: TGTGCCAGCTCCCGCCGCGAAGGGACAGGGGTCTACGAGCAGTACTTC. It yields the protein CASSRREGTGVYEQYF.

The rearrangement uses TRBV14 and TRBJ2-7, with a tentative D call TRBD1 (5 bases). Germline V CDR1 and CDR2: SGHDN, FVKESK. The V and J ends lost 4 bases and 10 bases respectively, with 20 bases between them. The CDR3 is 14 amino acids. The CDR3 loop is CASSPVGLWAPQYF. The CDR3 bases are TGTGCCAGCAGCCCGGTGGGGCTTTGGGCCCCACAGTACTTC.

The chain has TRBV7-8 and TRBJ2-1; 8 positions agree with TRBD2. Per the germline V gene, CDR1 is SGHVS and CDR2 is FQNEAQ. Trimming cost V 5 bases and J 9 bases; bases outside gene matches: 15. The CDR3 extends over 16 amino acids. The CDR3, as DNA: TGTGCCAGCAGCCCCCTAACGGGGGGGCTGAGCAGTGAGCAGTTCTTC. Its translation: CASSPLTGGLSSEQFF. Supplemented by reference TRBV7-8 and TRBJ2-1, the full variable domain reads GAGVSQSPRYKVAKRGQDVALRCDPISGHVSLFWYQQALGQGPEFLTYFQNEAQLDKSGLPSDRFFAERPEGSVSTLKIQRTQQEDSAVYLCASSPLTGGLSSEQFFGPGTRLTVL.

This clone was picked up one time. The CDR3 coding sequence is TGCAGCGTTGGAACCAACAGGGGGATAACGGGGGAGCAGTACTTC. Its translation is CSVGTNRGITGEQYF. The V gene is TRBV29-1, the J gene TRBJ2-7; TRBD1 matches at 8 bases. Trimming took 4 bases from V and 7 from J; bases not matched to a gene: 15. The CDR3 has 15 amino acids. CDR1 is SQVTM, CDR2 ANQGSEA, per germline.

About this clone: Other DNA sequences in this specimen translate into the identical CDR3. The chain recombines TRBV6-5 with TRBJ2-1; no definite D call. Germline V gene sequence: CDR1 MNHEY, CDR2 SVGAGI. Deletions cut 6 bases from V and 6 bases from J, with 6 bases between. The CDR3 length is 11 residues. This chain's CDR3 is CASSRSNEQFF. CDR3 sequence (DNA): TGTGCCAGCAGCCGTAGCAATGAGCAGTTCTTC.

This clone appeared a single time. The chain is built from TRBV5-1 and TRBJ2-5, with 10 bases fitting TRBD1. The ends lost 0 bases at V and 3 bases at J; junction bases unmatched: 5. The CDR3 runs 16 residues. Looked up from germline, CDR1 is SGHRS and CDR2 is YFSETQ. The CDR3 nucleotides read TGCGCCAGCAGCTTGGCGGGACAGGGGAGGGAAGAGACCCAGTACTTC. Its translation is CASSLAGQGREETQYF.

The chain recombines TRBV7-2 with TRBJ1-1, with D unresolved. The CDR3 length is 16 residues. V was shortened by 4 bases and J by 4 bases, with 19 bases between the two germline ends. The V gene's germline CDR1 is SGHTA and CDR2 FQGNSA. CDR3 protein: CASSWANPGSGTEAFF. Written as DNA, the CDR3 is TGTGCCAGCAGCTGGGCGAACCCAGGATCCGGCACTGAAGCTTTCTTT.

At least ten counts were recorded for this clone. The chain uses TRBV7-2 and TRBJ1-2; 9 nucleotides line up with TRBD1. Germline V gene data show CDR1 as SGHTA and CDR2 as FQGNSA. J gave up 8 bases and V 7 bases, and 8 bases lay outside the gene matches. This CDR3 is 13 amino acids long. CDR3: CASNRQGEGGYTF. The CDR3 DNA reads as TGTGCCAGCAACAGACAGGGGGAAGGGGGCTACACCTTC.

The genes are TRBV6-2 or TRBV6-3 and TRBJ2-2; the D gene is possibly TRBD1 (5 bases). V was pared by 2 bases and J by 0 bases, with 7 bases between. The CDR3 extends over 15 amino acids. The germline CDR1 and CDR2 sequences are MNHEY and SVGEGT. The CDR3 bases are TGTGCCAGCAGTTACAGACAGACGAACACCGGGGAGCTGTTTTTT. Amino acids: CASSYRQTNTGELFF.

Notes on this clone: Additional DNA sequences in this sample encode the identical CDR3. This chain links TRBV9 with TRBJ1-6; TRBD1 matches at 10 bases. Germline V gives CDR1 SGDLS, CDR2 YYNGEE. This CDR3 is 15 amino acids long. V dropped 4 bases and J dropped 9; count of bases not matched to a gene: 7. Written as DNA, the CDR3 is TGTGCCAGCAGCCCCCGGGACAGGGGTGGTTCACCCCTCCACTTT. Its protein is CASSPRDRGGSPLHF.

The rearrangement uses TRBV10-1 and TRBJ1-5; D not resolved. The CDR3 contains 16 residues. Germline CDR1 reads WNHNN; CDR2 reads SYGVQD (reference sequence). Trimming stripped 8 bases from V and 0 bases from J, with 17 bases between. In nucleotides, the CDR3 is TGCGCCAGCTGTTGGCGGTGGAAGTATAGCAATCAGCCCCAGCATTTT. Its translation: CASCWRWKYSNQPQHF.

The rearrangement joins TRBV6-1 to TRBJ2-7; no definite D call. Trimming pared 2 bases from V and 10 bases from J, leaving 9 bases between. There are 11 residues in the CDR3. Germline values: CDR1 MNHNS, CDR2 SASEGT. The CDR3 DNA follows: TGTGCCAGCAGTGAAAGTACAGTACAGTACTTC. It translates to CASSESTVQYF.

This clone has just one count. The gene calls are TRBV7-3 and TRBJ2-5; 7 nucleotides line up with TRBD2. CDR3 length equals 14 residues. V was pared by 3 bases and J by 1 base, with 2 bases of the junction left unmatched. Germline CDR1 SGHTA, CDR2 FQGTGA. The CDR3 DNA is TGTGCCAGCAGCTTCGGGGGGTTCCAAGAGACCCAGTACTTC. The encoded protein is CASSFGGFQETQYF.

V is TRBV28 and J is TRBJ1-5, with 9 bases identical to TRBD1. The CDR3 extends over 15 amino acids. The V and J ends lost 2 bases and 11 bases, in that order; junction bases with no gene match: 10. Looked up from germline, CDR1 is MDHEN and CDR2 is SYDVKM. DNA for the CDR3: TGTGCCAGCAGTTTACCCGGGACAGGGTTTGGGTCCCAGCATTTT. Amino acids: CASSLPGTGFGSQHF.

The rearrangement uses TRBV5-4 and TRBJ2-7, with 8 bases matching TRBD2. Losses at the gene ends were 3 bases for V and 1 base for J; bases not matched to a gene: 9. This CDR3 region has 16 residues. CDR1 is SGHNT and CDR2 is YYREEE in the germline V gene (reference sequence). The CDR3 region has the DNA TGTGCCAGCAGCTCCCTGGGTAGCGGGACGTCCTACGAGCAGTACTTC. It translates to CASSSLGSGTSYEQYF.

This sequence joins TRBV11-3 and TRBJ1-1, with D possibly being TRBD1 (5 bases). Trimming left V 2 bases short and J 1 base short, with 8 bases between. The CDR3 sequence is 14 residues long. Germline CDR1 and CDR2: SGHNT and YENEEA. CDR3 coding DNA: TGTGCCAGCAGCTTAATTACAGGGAACACTGAAGCTTTCTTT. Protein product: CASSLITGNTEAFF.

The genes are TRBV25-1 and TRBJ2-7; tentative D call: TRBD1 (6 bases). This CDR3 region has 13 residues. From germline, CDR1 is MGHDK and CDR2 SYGVNS. The V gene lost 6 bases and the J gene lost 2 bases, with 11 bases spanning the gap. In nucleotides, the CDR3 is TGTGCCAGCAGGGACAGTTCAGCCTACGAGCAGTACTTC. It yields the protein CASRDSSAYEQYF.

This clone was detected only a few times. The genes are TRBV28 and TRBJ2-5; 8 bases align to TRBD2. This CDR3 spans 16 amino acids. Losses at the gene ends were 6 bases for V and 5 bases for J; bases not matched to a gene: 14. Germline V gene data show CDR1 as MDHEN and CDR2 as SYDVKM. The CDR3 DNA reads as TGTGCCAGCAGGTCTACCAGGGGACGGGAGGGGGAGACCCAGTACTTC. Its translation: CASRSTRGREGETQYF.

V and J are TRBV18 and TRBJ1-1, with TRBD1 matching over 7 bases. The CDR3 runs 15 residues. Germline CDR1 KGHSH, CDR2 LQKENI. V was pared by 2 bases and J by 6 bases, with 9 bases of the junction left unmatched. The CDR3, as DNA: TGTGCCAGCTCACCATATACAGGGGAGGAATCTGAAGCTTTCTTT. Its translation: CASSPYTGEESEAFF.